The 22 T cell receptor beta chains below come from one sample, sequenced in a study of tumor-infiltrating lymphocytes in primary liver carcinoma. Reverse transcription of roughly 0.45 ug total RNA with a constant-region primer produced TCR beta cDNA. Libraries covering TCR beta were generated through three nested multiplex PCR rounds (using a slightly modified ARM-PCR). Running approximately 10 cycles apiece, the first two PCR rounds relied on TRBV1-TRBV30 forward primers together with a C-beta reverse primer. A single record per CDR3 protein comes from TCRdb applying MiXCR to the multiplex PCR reads. The table has about 320,000 distinct CDR3 sequences, roughly two thirds seen once. Researchers drew blood RNA from unsorted whole blood and extracted germline DNA as well. The specimen was peripheral blood. Source of these receptors: a man aged 35-49 years with primary liver carcinoma and hepatitis B virus infection.

On this clonotype itself: Likely a read error: the CDR3 ends without its conserved phenylalanine or tryptophan. Because the CDR3's place on the DNA is in doubt, the DNA is left out and the CDR3 is given as listed by TCRdb. The chain has TRBV12-3 or TRBV12-4 and TRBJ1-1. The CDR3 length equals 13 residues, ends included. CDR3 in amino acids: CASSSTENTEALL.

This clonotype was seen at least ten times. This rearrangement joins TRBV29-1 to TRBJ2-2; TRBD1 matches 9 bases. The CDR3 is 14 amino acids. The germline V gene has CDR1 SQVTM and CDR2 ANQGSEA. Losses at the gene ends were 6 bases for V and 4 bases for J; bases not matched to a gene: 6. The DNA of the CDR3 is TGCAGCGTCCCCGGGACAGGGAGCACCGGGGAGCTGTTTTTT. It translates to CSVPGTGSTGELFF.

For this clonotype: A read error may explain this, as a much larger clone is one base away. The missing conserved phenylalanine or tryptophan at the end of this CDR3 makes a read error likely. The rearrangement uses TRBV6-1 and TRBJ2-7, with TRBD2 matching over 11 bases. The junction had 3 bases not matched to a gene; V was cut back by 5 bases and J by 0 bases. CDR1 MNHNS and CDR2 SASEGT come from the germline V gene. CDR3 length: 15 amino acids. CDR3 sequence (DNA): TGTGCCAGCAGTACCGGGACTAGCGGCTCCTACGAGCAGTACATC. Its translation is CASSTGTSGSYEQYI.

The chain has TRBV6-6 and TRBJ2-1, with TRBD1 matching 9 bases. CDR1 is MNHNY, CDR2 SVGAGI, per germline (reference sequence). This CDR3 has 14 amino acids. V trimming: 4 bases; J trimming: 5 bases; junction bases outside the gene matches: 3. CDR3 in DNA: TGTGCCAGCAGTTTCCGGGACAGGGACAATGAGCAGTTCTTC. This codes for CASSFRDRDNEQFF.

Turning to this clonotype: At one of its ends the junction is not consistent with the germline gene, which may arise from a read error. The chain links TRBV11-1 to TRBJ1-1; D is undetermined. The CDR3 runs to 13 residues. Germline V gene data show CDR1 as SGHAT and CDR2 as FQDESV (reference sequence). This CDR3 reads CVSSLVRNTEAVF. The CDR3 coding sequence is TGTGTCAGCAGCCTCGTCAGGAACACTGAAGCTGTCTTT.

With regard to this clonotype: An end of the junction differs from the germline gene, which may be a read error. The rearrangement joins TRBV11-2 to TRBJ1-1, with no clear D. The CDR3 extends over 14 amino acids. Germline CDR1 reads SGHAT; CDR2 reads FQNNGV. CDR3 bases: TGTGCCAGCGGCTTATATCGGAGCGTCAGTGAAGCTTTCTTT. This encodes CASGLYRSVSEAFF. Full variable domain (remainder filled in from reference TRBV11-2 and TRBJ1-1): EAGVAQSPRYKIIEKRQSVAFWCNPISGHATLYWYQQILGQGPKLLIQFQNNGVVDDSQLPKDRFSAERLKGVDSTLKIQPAKLEDSAVYLCASGLYRSVSEAFFGQGTRLTVV.

With respect to this clonotype: It is likely a read error, because the conserved phenylalanine at the end of the CDR3 is missing. The chain joins TRBV5-1 to TRBJ2-5; no reliable D call. Germline CDR1 and CDR2: SGHRS and YFSETQ. The CDR3 extends over 12 amino acids. CDR3 nucleotides: TGCACCAGCAGCTTGGATTTAGAGACCCAGTACTCC. It codes for CTSSLDLETQYS.

To note about this clonotype: Here the CDR3 omits its conserved ending phenylalanine or tryptophan, so a read error is the likely source. CDR3 sequence: CASSYGSSGANVLTI. The CDR3, as DNA: TGCGCCAGCAGTTACGGTAGCTCTGGGGCCAACGTCCTGACTATC. J is TRBJ2-6 and V is TRBV12-3 or TRBV12-4; D remains ambiguous. The CDR3 spans 15 residues.

This clonotype was observed a handful of times. A read error may explain this, as a much larger clone is one base away. The rearrangement joins TRBV29-1 to TRBJ2-2; no clear D. Germline CDR1 SQVTM, CDR2 ANQGSEA. The CDR3 sequence is 12 residues long. The CDR3 nucleotides are TGCAGCGTTGGTGCGAACACCGAGGAGCTGTTTTTT. Protein sequence: CSVGANTEELFF.

Turning to this clonotype: A much larger clone lies a single base off, so this may be a read error. The CDR3 DNA reads as TGCGCCAGCGGCCAACAACTTCGCGGACCCCTCCACTTT. This sequence encodes CASGQQLRGPLHF. The chain combines TRBV4-1 with TRBJ1-6, with no clear D. The CDR3 sequence is 13 residues long. From germline, CDR1 is MGHRA and CDR2 YSYEKL.

V usage is TRBV29-1 and J usage is TRBJ2-7, with D maybe TRBD1 (5 bases). This CDR3 region has 13 residues. The V and J ends lost 1 base and 3 bases respectively, with 10 bases between them. CDR1 SQVTM and CDR2 ANQGSEA come from the germline V gene. In nucleotides, the CDR3 is TGCAGCGTTGAAGGGACAAACGTCTACGAGCAGTACTTC. It encodes CSVEGTNVYEQYF.

Concerning this clonotype itself: This may arise from a read error, as a much more abundant clone is one base away. V gene TRBV7-9 combines with J gene TRBJ2-3, with 10 bases lining up with TRBD2. CDR1 SEHNR and CDR2 FQNEAQ come from the germline V gene (reference sequence). This CDR3 is built from 17 residues. The CDR3, as DNA: TGTGTCAGCAGCTTAGCGCGGCTAGCGGGAGTCTCGGATACGCAGTATTTT. As protein: CVSSLARLAGVSDTQYF.

The chain uses TRBV13 and TRBJ2-1; TRBD1 matches at 10 bases. Trimming cost V 5 bases and J 12 bases; bases outside gene matches: 10. Germline V CDR1 and CDR2: PRHDT, FYEKMQ (reference sequence). The CDR3 spans 14 residues. The CDR3: CASSQPTGGVGQFF. The DNA for the CDR3 is TGTGCCAGCAGCCAGCCGACAGGGGGCGTTGGGCAGTTCTTC.

A remark on this clonotype: The junction differs from germline at one of its ends, possibly a read error. The gene calls are TRBV7-9 and TRBJ1-4; 8 bases map to TRBD1. This CDR3 spans 15 amino acids. Germline CDR1 is SEHNR and CDR2 is FQNEAQ (reference sequence). CDR3 sequence: CASTLQSGGGEKLLF. CDR3 sequence (DNA): TGTGCCAGCACGTTACAATCAGGGGGCGGTGAAAAACTGCTTTTT.

With respect to this clonotype: A much bigger clone sits one base away, suggesting this may be a read error. The chain combines TRBV29-1 with TRBJ2-3, with a weak D call TRBD1 (6 bases). CDR1 and CDR2 from the germline V gene are SQVTM and ANQGSEA. The CDR3 covers 12 residues. Between the trimmed V and J ends, which lost 7 bases and 4 bases, there was a span of 12 bases. The chain's CDR3 is CSARQVADTQYF. Written as DNA, the CDR3 is TGCAGCGCTCGACAGGTCGCAGATACGCAGTATTTT.

This clonotype was observed once. Possible read error: a much larger clone is one base away. The rearrangement links TRBV6-2 or TRBV6-3 to TRBJ2-5; unclear D gene. Germline values: CDR1 MNHEY, CDR2 SVGEGT. This CDR3 is built from 13 residues. The CDR3 nucleotides are TGTGCCTGCAGCGAGAGGTTGAGAGAGACCCAGTACTTC. Its protein is CACSERLRETQYF.

As concerns this clonotype: A much larger clone lies a single base off, so this may be a read error. The CDR3 is CGVVLRESYNEQFF. In nucleotides, the CDR3 is TGCGGCGTTGTCCTCCGGGAGAGCTACAATGAGCAGTTCTTC. J is TRBJ2-1 and V is TRBV29-1; possibly TRBD2 for D (6 bases). Per germline, CDR1 SQVTM and CDR2 ANQGSEA. The CDR3 has 14 amino acids.

In regard to this clonotype: A read error may be the cause here, since a much bigger clone is one base away. The chain links TRBV6-5 to TRBJ2-7, with 8 bases aligning to TRBD1. V was clipped by 3 bases and J by 8 bases; unmatched bases: 9. The CDR3 sequence is 14 residues long. The germline V gene encodes CDR1 MNHEY and CDR2 SVGAGI. The CDR3 DNA reads TGTGCCAGCAGTTATGGTCAGGGGGCCCTCAAGCAGTACTTC. Protein: CASSYGQGALKQYF.

Points on this clonotype: A much larger clonotype is one base distant, so this may be a read error. The chain is built from TRBV4-2 and TRBJ2-7, with a weak D call TRBD2 (5 bases). CDR3 length: 15 residues. CDR1 and CDR2 (germline): LGHNA, YNFKEQ. CDR3 loop: CAGSQGSGGSYEQYF. CDR3 sequence (DNA): TGCGCCGGCAGCCAAGGGAGCGGAGGCTCCTACGAGCAGTACTTC.

The chain combines TRBV6-5 with TRBJ2-3, with 8 bases that match TRBD1. The ends lost 6 bases at V and 1 base at J; junction bases unmatched: 6. CDR3 length equals 15 residues. Germline-derived CDR1 and CDR2 are MNHEY and SVGAGI. The CDR3 DNA sequence: TGTGCCAGCAGAATGACGGACAGGGGCACAGATACGCAGTATTTT. It encodes CASRMTDRGTDTQYF.

This clonotype showed up many times. The chain combines TRBV6-2 or TRBV6-3 with TRBJ2-7; 7 nucleotides agree with TRBD1. CDR1 and CDR2 (germline): MNHEY, SVGEGT. V trimming: 2 bases; J trimming: 3 bases; junction bases outside the gene matches: 4. This CDR3 contains 14 residues. CDR3: CASSYLGTDYEQYF. The DNA of the CDR3 is TGTGCCAGCAGTTACCTCGGGACAGACTACGAGCAGTACTTC.

Worth noting for this clonotype: A much larger clone sits a single nucleotide away, making a read error possible. This chain uses TRBV6-6 with TRBJ2-3; D call uncertain. The CDR3 runs 14 residues. The germline V gene has CDR1 MNHNY and CDR2 SVGAGI (reference sequence). The CDR3 DNA sequence: TGTGCCAGCAGTCCTCACTCGATGGAAGATACGGAGTATTTT. This translates into CASSPHSMEDTEYF.